A single TCR beta chain is shown here with its context. Germline lookup yields CDR1 MNHNS and CDR2 SASEGT. V gave up 10 bases and J gave up 7 bases, with 17 bases separating them. CDR3 size: 13 residues. Data came from immunoSEQ multiplex PCR; TCRdb stores just in-frame clones and leaves some out. This table has about 24,000 clones, 89% appearing once. Control samples came 1 year after myeloablative marrow transplants with methotrexate plus calcineurin inhibitor. The sample comes from a study of T cells after posttransplantation cyclophosphamide. This chain joins TRBV6-1 and TRBJ2-1; TRBD1 is a possible D gene (7 bases). This sequence was found in a female patient aged 45-60 years who received an allogeneic stem cell transplant from an unrelated donor, was CMV-positive, and had chronic GVHD only. Some T cells here may be from the graft donor. Source: PBMCs, taken after an allogeneic stem cell transplant with a calcineurin inhibitor and methotrexate. The CDR3 region is CATGGQYANEQFF. Here the CDR3 DNA reads TGTGCCACCGGGGGACAGTATGCTAATGAGCAGTTCTTC.